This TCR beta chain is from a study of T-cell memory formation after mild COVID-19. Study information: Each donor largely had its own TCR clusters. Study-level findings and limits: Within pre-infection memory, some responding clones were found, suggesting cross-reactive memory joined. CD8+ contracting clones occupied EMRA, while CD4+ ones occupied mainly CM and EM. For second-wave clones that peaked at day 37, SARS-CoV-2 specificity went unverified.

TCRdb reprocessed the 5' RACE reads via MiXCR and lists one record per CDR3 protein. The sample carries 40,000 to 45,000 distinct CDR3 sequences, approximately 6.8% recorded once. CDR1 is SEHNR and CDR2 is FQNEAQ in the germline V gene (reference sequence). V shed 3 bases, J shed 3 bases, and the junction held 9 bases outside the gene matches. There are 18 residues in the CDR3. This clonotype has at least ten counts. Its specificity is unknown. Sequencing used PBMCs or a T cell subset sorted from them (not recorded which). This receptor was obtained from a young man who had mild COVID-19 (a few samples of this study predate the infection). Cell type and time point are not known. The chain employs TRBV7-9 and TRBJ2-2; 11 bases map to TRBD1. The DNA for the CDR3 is TGTGCCAGCAGCTTCTGGACAGGGGGCAACTGGGACACCGGGGAGCTGTTTTTT. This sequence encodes CASSFWTGGNWDTGELFF.